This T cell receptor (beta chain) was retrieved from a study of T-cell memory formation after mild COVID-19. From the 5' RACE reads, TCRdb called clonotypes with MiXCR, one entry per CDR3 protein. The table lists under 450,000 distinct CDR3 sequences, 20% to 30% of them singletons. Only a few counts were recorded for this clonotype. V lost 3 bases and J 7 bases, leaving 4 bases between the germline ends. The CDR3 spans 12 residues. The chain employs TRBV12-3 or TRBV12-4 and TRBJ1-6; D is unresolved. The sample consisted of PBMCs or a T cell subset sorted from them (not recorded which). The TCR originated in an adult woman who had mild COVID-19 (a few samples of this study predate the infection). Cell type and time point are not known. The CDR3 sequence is CASSFYNSPLHF. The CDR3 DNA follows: TGTGCCAGCAGTTTCTACAATTCACCCCTCCACTTT.